This T cell receptor beta chain was identified during a study of shared clonotypes between healthy human individuals. At the level of the study: The donors, two women and three men, were aged 18 to 49.

Data came from immunoSEQ multiplex PCR; TCRdb stores just in-frame clones and leaves some out. The repertoire holds a few million clones, with under 95% as singletons. A note on this clone: As yet, its antigen is unknown.

The study's findings and limits: In the sorted subsets, rarefaction showed sequencing was incomplete despite large depth.

Per germline, CDR1 SGHAT and CDR2 FQNNGV. The CDR3 sequence is 17 residues long. With V trimmed by 4 bases and J by 4 bases, 14 bases remained unmatched. The chain joins TRBV11-2 to TRBJ1-1; 8 bases line up with TRBD1. The clonotype was recovered from a man between 18 and 29 years old in good health. Some clones in this sample may be carry-over from other donors' samples. Sequencing was done on a sample of naive CD4+ T cells from PBMCs. Subset here: CD45RA+ positively selected. CDR3 loop: CASSSTGGGGFVTEAFF. CDR3 nucleotides: TGTGCCAGCAGCTCTACAGGGGGGGGAGGCTTTGTCACTGAAGCTTTCTTT.